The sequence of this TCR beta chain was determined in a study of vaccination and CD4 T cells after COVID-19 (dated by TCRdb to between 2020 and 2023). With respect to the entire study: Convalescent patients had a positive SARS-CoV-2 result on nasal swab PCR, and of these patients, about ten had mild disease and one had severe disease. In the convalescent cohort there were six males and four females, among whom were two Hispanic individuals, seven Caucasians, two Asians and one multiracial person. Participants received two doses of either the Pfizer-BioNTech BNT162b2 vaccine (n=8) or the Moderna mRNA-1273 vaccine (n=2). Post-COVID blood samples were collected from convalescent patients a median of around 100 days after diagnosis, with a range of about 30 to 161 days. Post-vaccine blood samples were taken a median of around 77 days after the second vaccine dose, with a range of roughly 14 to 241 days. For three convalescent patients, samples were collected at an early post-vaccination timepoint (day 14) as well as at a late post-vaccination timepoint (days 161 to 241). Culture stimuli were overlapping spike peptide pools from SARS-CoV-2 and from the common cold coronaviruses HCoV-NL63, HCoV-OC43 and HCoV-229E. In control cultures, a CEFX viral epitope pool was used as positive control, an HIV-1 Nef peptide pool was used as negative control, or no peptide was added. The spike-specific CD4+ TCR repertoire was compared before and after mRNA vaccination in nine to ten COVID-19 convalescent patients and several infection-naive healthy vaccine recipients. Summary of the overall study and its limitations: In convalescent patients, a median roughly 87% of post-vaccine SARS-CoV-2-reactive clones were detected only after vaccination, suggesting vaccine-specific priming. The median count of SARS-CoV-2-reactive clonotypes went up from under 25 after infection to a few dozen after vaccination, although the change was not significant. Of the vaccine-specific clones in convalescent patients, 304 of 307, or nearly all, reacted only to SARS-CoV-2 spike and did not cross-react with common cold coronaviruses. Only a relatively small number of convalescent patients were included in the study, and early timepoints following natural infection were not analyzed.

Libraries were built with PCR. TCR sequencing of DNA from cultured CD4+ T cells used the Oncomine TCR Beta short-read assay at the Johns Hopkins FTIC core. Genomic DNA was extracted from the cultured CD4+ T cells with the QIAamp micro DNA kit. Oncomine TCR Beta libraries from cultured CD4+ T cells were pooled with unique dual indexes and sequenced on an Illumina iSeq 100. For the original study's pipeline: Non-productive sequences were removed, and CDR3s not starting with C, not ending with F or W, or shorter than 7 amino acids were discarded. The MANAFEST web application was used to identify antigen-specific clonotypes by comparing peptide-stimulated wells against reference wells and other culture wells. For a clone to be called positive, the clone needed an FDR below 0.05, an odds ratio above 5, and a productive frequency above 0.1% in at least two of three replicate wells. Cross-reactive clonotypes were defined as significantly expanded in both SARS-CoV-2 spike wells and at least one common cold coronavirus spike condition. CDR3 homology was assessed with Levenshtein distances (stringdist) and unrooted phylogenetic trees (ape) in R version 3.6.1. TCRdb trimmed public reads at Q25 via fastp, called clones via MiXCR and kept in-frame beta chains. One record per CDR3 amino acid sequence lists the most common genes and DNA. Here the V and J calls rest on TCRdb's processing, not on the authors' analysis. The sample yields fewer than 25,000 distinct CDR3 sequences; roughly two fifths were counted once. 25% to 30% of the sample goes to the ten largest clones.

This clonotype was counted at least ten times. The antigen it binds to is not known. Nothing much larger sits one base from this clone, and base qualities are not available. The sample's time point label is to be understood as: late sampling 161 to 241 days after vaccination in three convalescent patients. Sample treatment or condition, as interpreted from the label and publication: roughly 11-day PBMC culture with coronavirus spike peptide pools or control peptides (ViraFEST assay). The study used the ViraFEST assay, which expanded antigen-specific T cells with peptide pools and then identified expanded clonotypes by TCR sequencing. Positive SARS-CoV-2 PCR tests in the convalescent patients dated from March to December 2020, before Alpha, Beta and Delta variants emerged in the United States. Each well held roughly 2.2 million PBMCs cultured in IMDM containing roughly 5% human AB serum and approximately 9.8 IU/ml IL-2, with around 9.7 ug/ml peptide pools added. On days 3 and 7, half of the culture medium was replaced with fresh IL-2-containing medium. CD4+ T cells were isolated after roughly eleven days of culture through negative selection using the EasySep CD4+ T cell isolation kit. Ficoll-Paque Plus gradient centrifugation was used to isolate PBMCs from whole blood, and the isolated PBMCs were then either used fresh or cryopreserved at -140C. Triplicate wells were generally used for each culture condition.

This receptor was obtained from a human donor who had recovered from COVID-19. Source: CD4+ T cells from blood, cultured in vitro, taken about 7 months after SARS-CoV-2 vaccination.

The sequence in DNA is TGCAGTGCTAGAGCTGACAGAAATCAGCCCCAGCATTTT. It specifies CSARADRNQPQHF. This chain joins TRBV20-1 to TRBJ1-5; the D gene is possibly TRBD1, with 5 bases matching. CDR1 and CDR2, looked up from the germline V gene (reference sequence), are DFQATT and SNEGSKA. The CDR3 sequence holds 13 residues, the cysteine and phenylalanine included. CDR3 DNA is the only sequence kept; it has 39 bases, read in frame from the first base. Relative to germline, V is 1 base shorter and J is 4 bases shorter, with 8 bases between their ends.